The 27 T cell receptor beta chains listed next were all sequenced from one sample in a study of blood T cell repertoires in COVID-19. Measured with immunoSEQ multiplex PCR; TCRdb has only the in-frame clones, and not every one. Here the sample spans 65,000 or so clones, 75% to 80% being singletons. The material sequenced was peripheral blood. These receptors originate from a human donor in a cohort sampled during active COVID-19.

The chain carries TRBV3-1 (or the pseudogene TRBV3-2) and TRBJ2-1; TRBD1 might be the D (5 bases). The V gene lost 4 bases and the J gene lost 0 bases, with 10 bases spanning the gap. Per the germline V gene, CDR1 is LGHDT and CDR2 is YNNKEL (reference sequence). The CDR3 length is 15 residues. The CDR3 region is CASSRGRSSYNEQFF. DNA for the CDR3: TGTGCCAGCAGCCGGGGCCGGTCCTCCTACAATGAGCAGTTCTTC.

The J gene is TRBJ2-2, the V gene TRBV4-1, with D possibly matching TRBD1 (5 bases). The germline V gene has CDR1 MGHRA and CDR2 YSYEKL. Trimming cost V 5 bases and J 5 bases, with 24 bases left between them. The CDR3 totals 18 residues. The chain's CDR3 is CASSSTPPVQGFTGELFF. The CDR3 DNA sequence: TGCGCCAGCAGCTCCACTCCCCCCGTCCAGGGTTTTACCGGGGAGCTGTTTTTT.

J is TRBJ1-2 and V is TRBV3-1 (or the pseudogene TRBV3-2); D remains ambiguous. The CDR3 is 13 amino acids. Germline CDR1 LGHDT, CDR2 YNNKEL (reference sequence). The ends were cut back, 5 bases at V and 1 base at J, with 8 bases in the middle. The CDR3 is CASSFDINYGYTF. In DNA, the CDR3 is TGTGCCAGCAGCTTCGACATTAACTATGGCTACACCTTC.

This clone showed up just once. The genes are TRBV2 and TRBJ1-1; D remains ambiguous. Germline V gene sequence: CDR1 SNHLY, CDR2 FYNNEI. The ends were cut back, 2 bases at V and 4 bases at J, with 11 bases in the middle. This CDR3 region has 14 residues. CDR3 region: CASSENGVFTEAFF. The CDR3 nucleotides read TGTGCCAGCAGTGAAAACGGGGTCTTCACTGAAGCTTTCTTT.

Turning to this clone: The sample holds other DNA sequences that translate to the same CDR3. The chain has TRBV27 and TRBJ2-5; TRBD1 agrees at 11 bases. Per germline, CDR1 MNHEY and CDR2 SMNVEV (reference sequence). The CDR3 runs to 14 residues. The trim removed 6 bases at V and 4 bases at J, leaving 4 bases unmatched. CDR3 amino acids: CASSSDRGRETQYF. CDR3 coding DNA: TGTGCCAGCAGCTCGGACAGGGGGCGAGAGACCCAGTACTTC.

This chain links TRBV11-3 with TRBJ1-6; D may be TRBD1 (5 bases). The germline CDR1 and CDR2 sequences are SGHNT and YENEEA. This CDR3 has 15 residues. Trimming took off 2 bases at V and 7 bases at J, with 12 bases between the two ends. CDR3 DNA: TGTGCCAGCAGCTTATGGGGCAAGAGCAATTCACCCCTCCACTTT. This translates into CASSLWGKSNSPLHF.

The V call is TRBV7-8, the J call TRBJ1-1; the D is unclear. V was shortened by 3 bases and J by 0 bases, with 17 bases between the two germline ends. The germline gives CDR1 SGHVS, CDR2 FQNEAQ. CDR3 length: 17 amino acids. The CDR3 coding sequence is TGTGCCAGCAGCTTTGTTGCACTCCCCCCGCTGAACACTGAAGCTTTCTTT. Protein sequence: CASSFVALPPLNTEAFF.

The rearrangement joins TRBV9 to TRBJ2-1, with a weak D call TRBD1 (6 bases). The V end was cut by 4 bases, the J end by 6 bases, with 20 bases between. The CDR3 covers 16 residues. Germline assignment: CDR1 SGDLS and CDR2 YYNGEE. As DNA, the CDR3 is TGTGCCAGCAGCCCCTTGGGGGCGGCCCGATTCAATGAGCAGTTCTTC. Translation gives CASSPLGAARFNEQFF.

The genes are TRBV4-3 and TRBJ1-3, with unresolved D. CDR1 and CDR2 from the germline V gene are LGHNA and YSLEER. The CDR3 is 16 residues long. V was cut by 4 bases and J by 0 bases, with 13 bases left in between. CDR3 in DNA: TGCGCCAGCAGCCCTGAGGGAGGGATCTCTGGAAACACCATATATTTT. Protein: CASSPEGGISGNTIYF.

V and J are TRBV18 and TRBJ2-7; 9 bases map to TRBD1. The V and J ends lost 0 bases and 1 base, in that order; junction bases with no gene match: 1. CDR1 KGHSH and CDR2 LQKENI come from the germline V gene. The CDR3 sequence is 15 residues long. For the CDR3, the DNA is TGTGCCAGCTCACCACCGACAGGGGGGTCCTACGAGCAGTACTTC. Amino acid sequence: CASSPPTGGSYEQYF.

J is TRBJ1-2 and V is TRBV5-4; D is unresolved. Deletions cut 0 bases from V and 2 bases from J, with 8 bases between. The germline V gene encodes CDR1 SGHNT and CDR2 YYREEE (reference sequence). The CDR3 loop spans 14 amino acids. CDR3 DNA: TGTGCCAGCAGCTTGGTTGGCAGGAACTATGGCTACACCTTC. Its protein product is CASSLVGRNYGYTF.

The CDR3 DNA reads TGCGCCAGCCGTCCTAGCGGAGGGAACAATGAGCAGTTCTTC. It is translated as CASRPSGGNNEQFF. The chain employs TRBV5-1 and TRBJ2-1; TRBD2 agrees at 7 bases. Germline V gene sequence: CDR1 SGHRS, CDR2 YFSETQ. This CDR3 spans 14 amino acids. Trimming cost V 7 bases and J 5 bases; bases outside gene matches: 9. Full variable domain (outside the CDR3, taken from reference TRBV5-1 and TRBJ2-1): KAGVTQTPRYLIKTRGQQVTLSCSPISGHRSVSWYQQTPGQGLQFLFEYFSETQRNKGNFPGRFSGRQFSNSRSEMNVSTLELGDSALYLCASRPSGGNNEQFFGPGTRLTVL.

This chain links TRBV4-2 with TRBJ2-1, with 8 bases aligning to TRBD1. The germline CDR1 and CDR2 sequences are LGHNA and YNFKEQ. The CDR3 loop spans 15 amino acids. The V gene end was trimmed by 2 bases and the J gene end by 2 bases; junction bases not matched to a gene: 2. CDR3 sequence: CASSQPQGAYNEQFF. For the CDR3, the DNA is TGTGCCAGCAGCCAACCACAGGGGGCCTACAATGAGCAGTTCTTC.

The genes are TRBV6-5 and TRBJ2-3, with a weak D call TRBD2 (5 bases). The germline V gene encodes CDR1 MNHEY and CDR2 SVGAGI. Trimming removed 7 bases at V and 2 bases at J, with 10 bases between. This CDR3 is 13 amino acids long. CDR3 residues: CASIARDTDTQYF. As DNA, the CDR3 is TGTGCCAGCATAGCTCGGGACACAGATACGCAGTATTTT.

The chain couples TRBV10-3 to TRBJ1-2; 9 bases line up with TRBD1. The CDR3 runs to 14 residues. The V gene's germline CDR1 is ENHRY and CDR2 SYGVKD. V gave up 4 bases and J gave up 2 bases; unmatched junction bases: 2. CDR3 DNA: TGTGCCATCAGTGCGGACAGGGGCAACTATGGCTACACCTTC. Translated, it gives CAISADRGNYGYTF.

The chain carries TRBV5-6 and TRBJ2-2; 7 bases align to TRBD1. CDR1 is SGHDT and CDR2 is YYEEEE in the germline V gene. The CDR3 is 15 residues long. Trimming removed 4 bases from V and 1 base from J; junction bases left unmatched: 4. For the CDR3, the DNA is TGTGCCAGCAGCCTCTGGGACAGGAACACCGGGGAGCTGTTTTTT. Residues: CASSLWDRNTGELFF.

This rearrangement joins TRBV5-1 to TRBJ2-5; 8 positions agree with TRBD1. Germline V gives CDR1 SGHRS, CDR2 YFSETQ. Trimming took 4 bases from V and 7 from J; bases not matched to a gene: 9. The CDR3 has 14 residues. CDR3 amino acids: CASSGGTGPGTQYF. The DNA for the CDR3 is TGCGCCAGCAGCGGCGGGACAGGCCCAGGGACCCAGTACTTC.

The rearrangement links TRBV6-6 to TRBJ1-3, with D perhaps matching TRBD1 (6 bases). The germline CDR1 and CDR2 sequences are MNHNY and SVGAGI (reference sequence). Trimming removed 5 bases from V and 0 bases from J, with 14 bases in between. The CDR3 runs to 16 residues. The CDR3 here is CASSRRQAVSGNTIYF. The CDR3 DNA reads TGTGCCAGCAGTCGACGACAGGCCGTCTCTGGAAACACCATATATTTT.

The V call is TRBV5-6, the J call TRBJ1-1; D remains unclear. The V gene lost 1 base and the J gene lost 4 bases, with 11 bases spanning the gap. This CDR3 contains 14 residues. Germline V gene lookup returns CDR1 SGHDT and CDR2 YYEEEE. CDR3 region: CASSLRGLGTEAFF. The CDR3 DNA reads TGTGCCAGCAGCTTGCGGGGATTAGGCACTGAAGCTTTCTTT. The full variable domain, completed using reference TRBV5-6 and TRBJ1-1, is DAGVTQSPTHLIKTRGQQVTLRCSPKSGHDTVSWYQQALGQGPQFIFQYYEEEERQRGNFPDRFSGHQFPNYSSELNVNALLLGDSALYLCASSLRGLGTEAFFGQGTRLTVV.

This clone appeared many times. The CDR3 region is CASSSLAARGTYNEQFF. The CDR3 DNA sequence: TGTGCCAGCAGCTCGCTAGCGGCCAGGGGCACCTACAATGAGCAGTTCTTC. The V and J genes are TRBV11-2 and TRBJ2-1; D possibly corresponds to TRBD2 (7 bases). Deletions cut 4 bases from V and 2 bases from J, with 18 bases between. Germline lookup yields CDR1 SGHAT and CDR2 FQNNGV. The length of the CDR3 is 17 residues. Looking up the rest from reference TRBV11-2 and TRBJ2-1 gives the full variable domain: EAGVAQSPRYKIIEKRQSVAFWCNPISGHATLYWYQQILGQGPKLLIQFQNNGVVDDSQLPKDRFSAERLKGVDSTLKIQPAKLEDSAVYLCASSSLAARGTYNEQFFGPGTRLTVL.

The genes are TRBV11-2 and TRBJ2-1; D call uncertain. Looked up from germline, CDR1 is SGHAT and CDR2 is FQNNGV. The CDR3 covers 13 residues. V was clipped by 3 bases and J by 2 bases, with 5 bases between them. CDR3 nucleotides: TGTGCCAGCAGCTTTAATACCTACAATGAGCAGTTCTTC. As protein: CASSFNTYNEQFF.

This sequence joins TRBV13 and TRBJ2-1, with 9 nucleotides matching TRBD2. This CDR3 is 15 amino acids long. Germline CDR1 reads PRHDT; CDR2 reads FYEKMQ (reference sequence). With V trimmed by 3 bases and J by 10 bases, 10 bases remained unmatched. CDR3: CASSFGTSRVVEQFF. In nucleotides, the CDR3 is TGTGCCAGCAGCTTTGGGACTAGCCGGGTCGTAGAGCAGTTCTTC.

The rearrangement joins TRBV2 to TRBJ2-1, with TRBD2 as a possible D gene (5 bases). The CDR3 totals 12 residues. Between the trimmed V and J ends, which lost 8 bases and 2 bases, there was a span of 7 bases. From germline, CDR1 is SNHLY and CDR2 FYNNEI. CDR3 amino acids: CASGGTYNEQFF. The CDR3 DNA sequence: TGTGCCAGCGGAGGAACCTACAATGAGCAGTTCTTC.

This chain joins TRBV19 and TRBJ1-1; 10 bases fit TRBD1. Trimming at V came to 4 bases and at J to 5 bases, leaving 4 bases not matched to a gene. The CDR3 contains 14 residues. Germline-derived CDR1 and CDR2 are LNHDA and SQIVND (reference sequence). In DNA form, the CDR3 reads TGTGCCAGTAGTAAGGACAGGGGGGGAACTGAAGCTTTCTTT. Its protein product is CASSKDRGGTEAFF.

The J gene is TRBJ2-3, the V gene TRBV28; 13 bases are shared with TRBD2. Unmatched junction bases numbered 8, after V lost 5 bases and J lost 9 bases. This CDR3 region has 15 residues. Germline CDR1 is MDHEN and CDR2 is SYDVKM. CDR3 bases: TGTGCCAGCAGTGTTGGACTAGCGGGAGTCGAAACGCAGTATTTT. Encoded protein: CASSVGLAGVETQYF.

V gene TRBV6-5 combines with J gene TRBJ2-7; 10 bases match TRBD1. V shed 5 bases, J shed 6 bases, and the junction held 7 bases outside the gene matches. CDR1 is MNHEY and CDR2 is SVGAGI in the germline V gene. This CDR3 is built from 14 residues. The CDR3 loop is CASSRQGAPSEQYF. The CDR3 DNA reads TGTGCCAGCAGTCGACAGGGGGCCCCTTCCGAGCAGTACTTC.

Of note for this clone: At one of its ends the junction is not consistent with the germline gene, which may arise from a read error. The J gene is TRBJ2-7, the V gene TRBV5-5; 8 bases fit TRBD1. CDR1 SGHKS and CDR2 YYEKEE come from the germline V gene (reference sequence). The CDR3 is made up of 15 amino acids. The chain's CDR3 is CANSPRTGTNYEQYF. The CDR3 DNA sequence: TGTGCCAACAGCCCGAGGACAGGGACCAACTACGAGCAGTACTTC.